Here is one T cell receptor (beta chain) with its context. Trimming left V 4 bases short and J 1 base short, with 13 bases between. This CDR3 has 15 amino acids. Germline V CDR1 and CDR2: SGHNT, YYREEE (reference sequence). The sample belongs to a study of blood T cell repertoires in COVID-19. Sequencing used immunoSEQ multiplex PCR; TCRdb keeps in-frame clones, though not all of them. The repertoire includes about 70,000 clones, roughly 80% of them detected once, and roughly 0.83% sits in the top ten. Material for sequencing was peripheral blood. The chain is built from TRBV5-4 and TRBJ2-3; D might be TRBD1 (6 bases). This TCR was sampled from a woman in her sixties or seventies with acute or convalescent COVID-19. CDR3 in amino acids: CASSQVQGRTDTQYF. The CDR3 DNA follows: TGTGCCAGCAGCCAGGTACAGGGTCGCACAGATACGCAGTATTTT. The full variable domain, its missing parts supplied by reference TRBV5-4 and TRBJ2-3, is ETGVTQSPTHLIKTRGQQVTLRCSSQSGHNTVSWYQQALGQGPQFIFQYYREEENGRGNFPPRFSGLQFPNYSSELNVNALELDDSALYLCASSQVQGRTDTQYFGPGTRLTVL.